The T cell receptor (beta chain) described here comes from a study of blood T cell repertoires in COVID-19. Study background: Nucleic acid was either cDNA or gDNA, and it came from T cells, B-cell-depleted T cells, or PBMCs.

As originally analysed: Reference gene primers were amplified, and this amplification served to estimate nucleated cell counts. Profiled with immunoSEQ multiplex PCR; TCRdb holds only in-frame clones, not every one. The D gene and trimming were derived from the DNA, and the V and J assignments and clone size from that table. The table lists 200,000 to 250,000 clones, 75% to 90% of them singletons. The V end lost 2 bases, the J end lost 11 bases, and 7 bases lay between the germline ends. Germline assignment: CDR1 MNHEY and CDR2 SVGAGI. CDR3 size: 12 residues. The table lists this clone with a count of one.

This TCR was recovered from a man aged 25-45 years who had recovered from COVID-19. V is TRBV6-5 and J is TRBJ1-6; D ambiguous. The sample taken for sequencing was peripheral blood. CDR3 nucleotides: TGTGCCAGCAGTTACCGGGGAGCACCCCTCCACTTT. Translated, it gives CASSYRGAPLHF.